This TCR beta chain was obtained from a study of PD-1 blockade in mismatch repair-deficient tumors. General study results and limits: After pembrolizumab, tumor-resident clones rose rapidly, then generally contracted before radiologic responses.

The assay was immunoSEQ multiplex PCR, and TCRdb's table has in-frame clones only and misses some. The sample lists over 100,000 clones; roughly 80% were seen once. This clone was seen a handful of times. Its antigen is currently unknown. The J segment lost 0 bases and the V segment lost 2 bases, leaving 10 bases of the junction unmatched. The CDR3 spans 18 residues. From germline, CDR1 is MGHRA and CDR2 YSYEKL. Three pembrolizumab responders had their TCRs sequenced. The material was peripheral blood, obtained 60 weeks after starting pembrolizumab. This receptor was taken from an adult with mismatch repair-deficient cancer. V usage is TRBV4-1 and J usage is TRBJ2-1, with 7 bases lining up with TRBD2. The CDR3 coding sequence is TGCGCCAGCAGCCAACCGAGGGGCGGGAGCAACTCCTACAATGAGCAGTTCTTC. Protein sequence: CASSQPRGGSNSYNEQFF.